The T cell receptor beta chain described here comes from a study of CD8+ T cells in alopecia areata. Across the whole study: Each day, treated patients took oral tofacitinib twice, at 5 to 10 mg per dose. The share of scalp area affected provided the severity score for treated patients.

General observations from the study: It was less clear whether patients shared TCRs than it was in mice, possibly because of HLA.

As to treatment: oral pan-JAK inhibitor, 5-10 mg twice daily. A remark on this clone: Its antigen is undetermined.

Germline V gene lookup returns CDR1 SNHLY and CDR2 FYNNEI. V was trimmed by 4 bases and J by 0 bases, leaving 12 bases between them. The length of the CDR3 is 15 residues. cDNA reverse transcribed from extracted RNA served as the sequencing template. The table came from immunoSEQ multiplex PCR; TCRdb's copy has only in-frame clones and leaves some out. The sample contains 150,000 to 200,000 clones, about 54% of which appear only once. This TCR derives from a human donor with alopecia areata. The chain couples TRBV2 to TRBJ1-1; D is unresolved. Sequencing was performed on CD4+ T cells sorted from blood, taken at approximately week 60, from a patient treated with tofacitinib. For the CDR3, the DNA is TGTGCCAGCAGTGTATCGCCTGTTATGAACACTGAAGCTTTCTTT. Its protein product is CASSVSPVMNTEAFF.